The next 27 T cell receptor beta chains were all read from a single sample in a study of OX40 agonist ivuxolimab in advanced cancers. Some clones are missing from TCRdb's copy, which holds only in-frame ones; the method was immunoSEQ multiplex PCR. In the table there are under 80,000 clones, about nine tenths of which are singletons. Sequencing used CD4+ or CD8+ T cells sorted from blood, obtained in a trial of the OX40 agonist ivuxolimab. These receptors were taken from an adult with an advanced solid tumor such as melanoma, head and neck, liver or kidney cancer.

The chain links TRBV18 to TRBJ2-7; a weak D match, TRBD2 (6 bases). Trimming took off 0 bases at V and 3 bases at J, with 6 bases between the two ends. There are 13 residues in the CDR3. The germline CDR1 and CDR2 sequences are KGHSH and LQKENI. CDR3 sequence reads: CASSPPGGYEQYF. The CDR3, as DNA: TGTGCCAGCTCACCACCGGGGGGCTACGAGCAGTACTTC.

The gene calls are TRBV11-2 and TRBJ2-2, with 10 bases identical to TRBD1. With V trimmed by 6 bases and J by 7 bases, 8 bases remained unmatched. From germline, CDR1 is SGHAT and CDR2 FQNNGV. CDR3 size: 15 residues. The CDR3 DNA is TGTGCCAGCAGGGGGGACAGGGGATCGGGCGGGGAGCTGTTTTTT. Translating gives CASRGDRGSGGELFF. The variable domain in full, with the rest retrieved from reference TRBV11-2 and TRBJ2-2, is EAGVAQSPRYKIIEKRQSVAFWCNPISGHATLYWYQQILGQGPKLLIQFQNNGVVDDSQLPKDRFSAERLKGVDSTLKIQPAKLEDSAVYLCASRGDRGSGGELFFGEGSRLTVL.

As for this clone: Because the CDR3's place on the DNA is in doubt, the DNA is left out and the CDR3 is given as listed by TCRdb. The chain recombines TRBV25-1 with TRBJ1-2; the DNA was not compared with TRBD1, the D call given in the table. The length of the CDR3 is 14 amino acids, counting both ends. Germline assignment: CDR1 MGHDK and CDR2 SYGVNS. This CDR3 is CASSEFGPGVGYTF.

J is TRBJ1-5 and V is TRBV7-9; D gene uncertain. The CDR3 is made up of 12 amino acids. Between the trimmed V and J ends, which lost 9 bases and 4 bases, there was a span of 10 bases. Germline assignment: CDR1 SEHNR and CDR2 FQNEAQ (reference sequence). CDR3 sequence (DNA): TGTGCCAGTAGGATCGGTAATCAGCCCCAGCATTTT. The encoded protein is CASRIGNQPQHF.

J is TRBJ2-7 and V is TRBV28; no clear D. Germline-derived CDR1 and CDR2 are MDHEN and SYDVKM. Between the trimmed V and J ends, which lost 1 base and 6 bases, there was a span of 7 bases. The CDR3 is 12 residues long. CDR3 in amino acids: CASSLSRTEQYF. In DNA form, the CDR3 reads TGTGCCAGCAGTTTATCCCGGACCGAGCAGTACTTC.

V usage is TRBV5-1 and J usage is TRBJ1-1; tentative D call: TRBD1 (6 bases). CDR1 and CDR2 from the germline V gene are SGHRS and YFSETQ. Trimming left V 1 base short and J 3 bases short, with 13 bases between. The CDR3 is made up of 15 amino acids. The CDR3 coding sequence is TGCGCCAGCAGCTTGTGGGGGCTGGGCGACACTGAAGCTTTCTTT. This encodes CASSLWGLGDTEAFF.

This chain uses TRBV5-1 with TRBJ2-5; 11 bases line up with TRBD2. The V and J ends lost 4 bases and 0 bases, in that order; junction bases with no gene match: 11. Germline V gene sequence: CDR1 SGHRS, CDR2 YFSETQ. This CDR3 contains 18 residues. The CDR3: CASSDTGLAGGYQETQYF. In nucleotides, the CDR3 is TGCGCCAGCAGCGATACCGGACTAGCGGGCGGGTACCAAGAGACCCAGTACTTC.

The rearrangement links TRBV9 to TRBJ2-2, with D possibly matching TRBD1 (6 bases). V was clipped by 4 bases and J by 1 base, with 14 bases between them. Germline CDR1 is SGDLS and CDR2 is YYNGEE. This CDR3 comprises 16 residues. The CDR3 coding sequence is TGTGCCAGCAGCTATCACGAGGGGGAGAACACCGGGGAGCTGTTTTTT. It is translated as CASSYHEGENTGELFF. The entire variable domain, with the rest obtained from reference TRBV9 and TRBJ2-2, is as follows: DSGVTQTPKHLITATGQRVTLRCSPRSGDLSVYWYQQSLDQGLQFLIQYYNGEERAKGNILERFSAQQFPDLHSELNLSSLELGDSALYFCASSYHEGENTGELFFGEGSRLTVL.

The chain uses TRBV9 and TRBJ2-7; D gene unclear. The germline V and J ends were trimmed by 3 bases and 3 bases, with 10 bases remaining between them. Germline V lookup: CDR1 SGDLS, CDR2 YYNGEE. The length of the CDR3 is 13 residues. CDR3 protein: CASSGGTNYEQYF. The CDR3 DNA follows: TGTGCCAGCAGCGGAGGCACAAACTACGAGCAGTACTTC.

The chain recombines TRBV9 with TRBJ2-1, with D unresolved. Trimming cost V 0 bases and J 8 bases, with 9 bases left between them. The germline CDR1 and CDR2 sequences are SGDLS and YYNGEE. CDR3 length equals 13 residues. CDR3 nucleotide sequence: TGTGCCAGCAGCGTAGCTGGAGACTATGAGCAGTTCTTC. Amino acid sequence: CASSVAGDYEQFF. The whole variable domain, filled in from reference TRBV9 and TRBJ2-1, reads DSGVTQTPKHLITATGQRVTLRCSPRSGDLSVYWYQQSLDQGLQFLIQYYNGEERAKGNILERFSAQQFPDLHSELNLSSLELGDSALYFCASSVAGDYEQFFGPGTRLTVL.

V is TRBV28 and J is TRBJ1-6; D is uncertain. The CDR3 sequence is 13 residues long. V was shortened by 1 base and J by 7 bases, with 5 bases between the two germline ends. Germline V gives CDR1 MDHEN, CDR2 SYDVKM. The CDR3 is CASSLSSNSPLHF. The DNA of the CDR3 is TGTGCCAGCAGTTTATCGTCAAATTCACCCCTCCACTTT.

This clone appeared a single time. V usage is TRBV2 and J usage is TRBJ2-7; no clear D gene. The V gene's germline CDR1 is SNHLY and CDR2 FYNNEI. V lost 1 base to trimming and J lost 2 bases, with 6 bases between them. The CDR3 loop spans 13 amino acids. In DNA, the CDR3 is TGTGCCAGCAGTGAAGAATATACCTACGAGCAGTACTTC. It specifies CASSEEYTYEQYF.

This chain joins TRBV28 and TRBJ2-2, with 8 bases aligning to TRBD2. Germline assignment: CDR1 MDHEN and CDR2 SYDVKM. The CDR3 length is 19 residues. The V and J ends lost 5 bases and 2 bases, in that order; junction bases with no gene match: 16. CDR3 region: CASSTMIRKAGENTGELFF. The CDR3 DNA is TGTGCCAGCAGTACCATGATACGAAAAGCGGGAGAAAACACCGGGGAGCTGTTTTTT.

This chain uses TRBV11-3 with TRBJ2-7; TRBD2 matches at 9 bases. The CDR3 spans 15 residues. The ends lost 6 bases at V and 1 base at J; junction bases unmatched: 7. CDR1 and CDR2 (germline): SGHNT, YENEEA. The DNA for the CDR3 is TGTGCCAGCAGTCAAGCGGGAGGCCCTTCCTACGAGCAGTACTTC. It specifies CASSQAGGPSYEQYF.

The chain recombines TRBV6-1 with TRBJ1-1; possible D gene TRBD1, 5 bases. The CDR3 extends over 13 amino acids. The germline gives CDR1 MNHNS, CDR2 SASEGT. V gave up 4 bases and J gave up 2 bases, with 8 bases separating them. The DNA of the CDR3 is TGTGCCAGCAGTGGGACATTTAACACTGAAGCTTTCTTT. Translating it yields CASSGTFNTEAFF.

The rearrangement uses TRBV7-2 and TRBJ2-7; 10 bases map to TRBD2. The CDR3 runs to 15 residues. The J segment lost 5 bases and the V segment lost 1 base, leaving 5 bases of the junction unmatched. The V gene's germline CDR1 is SGHTA and CDR2 FQGNSA. The CDR3 protein is CASSLGPGTSDEQYF. The CDR3 DNA sequence: TGTGCCAGCAGCTTAGGCCCCGGGACTAGCGACGAGCAGTACTTC.

This rearrangement joins TRBV15 to TRBJ2-7; 7 nucleotides match TRBD2. This CDR3 comprises 15 residues. Trimming cost V 3 bases and J 3 bases; bases outside gene matches: 8. Germline CDR1 reads LNHNV; CDR2 reads YYDKDF (reference sequence). CDR3 region: CATSSGPGRSYEQYF. The CDR3 coding sequence is TGTGCCACCAGCAGCGGACCCGGGAGGAGCTACGAGCAGTACTTC.

V and J are TRBV13 and TRBJ1-3; 8 nucleotides match TRBD1. V shed 4 bases and J 3 bases; nucleotides not matched to a gene: 14. This CDR3 has 18 amino acids. Germline V gene sequence: CDR1 PRHDT, CDR2 FYEKMQ (reference sequence). DNA for the CDR3: TGTGCCAGCAGCTCGACCCCAGGGGGCGAGGAATATGGAAACACCATATATTTT. This gives the protein CASSSTPGGEEYGNTIYF.

The chain employs TRBV27 and TRBJ2-2; D is undetermined. Germline loops: CDR1 MNHEY, CDR2 SMNVEV (reference sequence). V lost 4 bases to trimming and J lost 4 bases, with 4 bases between them. CDR3 size: 12 residues. CDR3 protein: CASSSGTGELFF. In DNA form, the CDR3 reads TGTGCCAGCAGTTCCGGCACCGGGGAGCTGTTTTTT.

The chain uses TRBV27 and TRBJ2-7, with D tentatively TRBD1 or TRBD2 (5 bases each). This CDR3 contains 14 residues. V was clipped by 5 bases and J by 3 bases, with 14 bases between them. Germline V CDR1 and CDR2: MNHEY, SMNVEV (reference sequence). CDR3 region: CASSDRDGYYEQYF. DNA of the CDR3: TGTGCCAGCAGTGACCGGGACGGCTACTACGAGCAGTACTTC.

The chain employs TRBV2 and TRBJ2-7, with 15 nucleotides matching TRBD2. This CDR3 spans 14 amino acids. The germline V gene has CDR1 SNHLY and CDR2 FYNNEI. V was clipped by 7 bases and J by 4 bases; unmatched bases: 2. DNA for the CDR3: TGTGCCAGCACCGGGACTAGCGGGAGGTACGAGCAGTACTTC. Protein sequence: CASTGTSGRYEQYF.

V is TRBV7-9 and J is TRBJ2-3; 9 bases map to TRBD2. The CDR3 extends over 16 amino acids. The V gene's germline CDR1 is SEHNR and CDR2 FQNEAQ (reference sequence). The V gene end was trimmed by 4 bases and the J gene end by 2 bases; junction bases not matched to a gene: 7. DNA for the CDR3: TGTGCCAGCAGCTCCTCGGGACTAGCCCCCACAGATACGCAGTATTTT. This translates into CASSSSGLAPTDTQYF.

The chain employs TRBV7-9 and TRBJ2-7; D not certain. CDR3 length equals 12 residues. CDR1 and CDR2 (germline): SEHNR, FQNEAQ (reference sequence). Trimming shortened V by 3 bases and J by 6 bases, and 9 bases separated the two germline ends. CDR3 residues: CASSFGGTEQYF. For the CDR3, the DNA is TGTGCCAGCAGCTTTGGCGGAACCGAGCAGTACTTC.

The CDR3 here is CASRGLSGDAETQYF. DNA of the CDR3: TGTGCCAGTAGGGGGCTTTCAGGGGACGCAGAGACCCAGTACTTC. V is TRBV19 and J is TRBJ2-5; D possibly corresponds to TRBD1 (6 bases). The ends were cut back, 6 bases at V and 4 bases at J, with 18 bases in the middle. From germline, CDR1 is LNHDA and CDR2 SQIVND (reference sequence). The CDR3 contains 15 residues.

This clone appeared a few times. The chain uses TRBV27 and TRBJ2-7; a weak D match, TRBD1 (5 bases). Germline V gene data show CDR1 as MNHEY and CDR2 as SMNVEV (reference sequence). Trimming pared 2 bases from V and 2 bases from J, leaving 7 bases between. CDR3 length: 13 residues. This chain's CDR3 is CASSLDRTYEQYF. The CDR3 DNA sequence: TGTGCCAGCAGTTTAGACAGAACCTACGAGCAGTACTTC.

The J gene is TRBJ2-2, the V gene TRBV11-2; 13 bases align to TRBD2. Germline values: CDR1 SGHAT, CDR2 FQNNGV. The CDR3 covers 18 residues. Trimming took 1 base from V and 1 from J; bases not matched to a gene: 3. The DNA for the CDR3 is TGTGCCAGCAGCTTAGGGGGACTAGCGGGGTTGAACACCGGGGAGCTGTTTTTT. Translating it yields CASSLGGLAGLNTGELFF.

The chain has TRBV28 and TRBJ2-1; a possible D gene is TRBD2 (5 bases). Trimming pared 4 bases from V and 9 bases from J, leaving 13 bases between. This CDR3 spans 13 amino acids. Germline CDR1 reads MDHEN; CDR2 reads SYDVKM. CDR3 coding DNA: TGTGCCAGCAGTTCACCACTAGTTGCTGAGCAGTTCTTC. This sequence encodes CASSSPLVAEQFF.